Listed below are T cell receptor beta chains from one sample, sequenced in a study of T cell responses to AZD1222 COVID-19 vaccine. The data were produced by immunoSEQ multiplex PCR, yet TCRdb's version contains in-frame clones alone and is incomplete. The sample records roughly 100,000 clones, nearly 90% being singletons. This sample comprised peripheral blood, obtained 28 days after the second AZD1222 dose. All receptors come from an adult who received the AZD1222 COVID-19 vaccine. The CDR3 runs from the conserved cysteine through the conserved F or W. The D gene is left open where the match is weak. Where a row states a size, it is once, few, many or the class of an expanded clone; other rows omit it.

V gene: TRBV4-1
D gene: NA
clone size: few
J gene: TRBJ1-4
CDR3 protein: CASSQGDGNKKLFF
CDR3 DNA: TGCGCCAGCAGCCAAGGAGACGGGAATAAAAAACTGTTTTTT

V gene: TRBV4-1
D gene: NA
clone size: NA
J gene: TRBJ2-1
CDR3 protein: CASSQPRQGLSYNEQFF
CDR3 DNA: TGCGCCAGCAGCCAACCACGACAGGGACTCTCCTACAATGAGCAGTTCTTC

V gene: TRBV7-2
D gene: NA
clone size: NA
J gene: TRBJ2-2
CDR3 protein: CASSRDFNTGELFF
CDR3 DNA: TGTGCCAGCAGCCGGGACTTCAACACCGGGGAGCTGTTTTTT

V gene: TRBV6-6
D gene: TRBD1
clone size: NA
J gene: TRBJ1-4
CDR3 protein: CASSAPGQGDEKLFF
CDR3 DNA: TGTGCCAGCAGTGCACCGGGACAGGGAGATGAAAAACTGTTTTTT

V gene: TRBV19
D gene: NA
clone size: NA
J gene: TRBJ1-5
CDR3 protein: CASSIVGQFSNQPQHF
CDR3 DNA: TGTGCCAGTAGTATCGTCGGGCAGTTTAGCAATCAGCCCCAGCATTTT

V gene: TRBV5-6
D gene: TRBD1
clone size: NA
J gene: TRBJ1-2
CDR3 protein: CASSEGQGINGYTF
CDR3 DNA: TGTGCCAGCAGCGAGGGACAGGGGATCAATGGCTACACCTTC

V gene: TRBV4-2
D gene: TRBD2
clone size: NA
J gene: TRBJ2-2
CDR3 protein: CASTPISLADGELFF
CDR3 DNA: TGTGCCAGCACCCCAATCAGTCTAGCGGACGGGGAGCTGTTTTTT

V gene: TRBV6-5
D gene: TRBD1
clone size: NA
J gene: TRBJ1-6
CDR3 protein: CASSYGDRVNSPLHF
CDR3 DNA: TGTGCCAGCAGTTACGGGGACAGGGTGAATTCACCCCTCCACTTT

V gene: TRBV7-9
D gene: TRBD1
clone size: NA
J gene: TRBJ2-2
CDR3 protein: CASSLPLDRGDTGELFF
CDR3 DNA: TGTGCCAGCAGCTTGCCTCTGGACAGGGGGGATACCGGGGAGCTGTTTTTT

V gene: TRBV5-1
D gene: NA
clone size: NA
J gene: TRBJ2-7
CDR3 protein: CASSLEAGNYEQYF
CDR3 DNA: TGCGCCAGCAGCTTGGAGGCAGGGAACTACGAGCAGTACTTC

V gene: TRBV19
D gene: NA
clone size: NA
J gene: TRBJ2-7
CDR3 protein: CASRASESYEQYF
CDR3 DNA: TGTGCCAGTAGGGCTAGCGAGAGCTACGAGCAGTACTTC